This TCR beta chain was sequenced in a study of T cell responses to AZD1222 COVID-19 vaccine. The table came from immunoSEQ multiplex PCR; TCRdb's copy has only in-frame clones and leaves some out. The top ten hold over 12% of the sample, which has around 65,000 clones, about 74% seen once. This CDR3 region has 17 residues. CDR1 is LNHDA, CDR2 SQIVND, per germline (reference sequence). With V trimmed by 1 base and J by 6 bases, 8 bases remained unmatched. The starting material was peripheral blood, obtained on day 0 of AZD1222 vaccination. The rearrangement links TRBV19 to TRBJ2-1; 11 bases match TRBD2. The clonotype was recovered from an adult in good health. As DNA, the CDR3 is TGTGCCAGTAGTATAGCCCCCGCTAGCGGGGGGTTCAATGAGCAGTTCTTC. Its protein is CASSIAPASGGFNEQFF.